A selection of T cell receptor beta chains follows, all from one sample in a study of OX40 agonist ivuxolimab in advanced cancers. The repertoire was sequenced with immunoSEQ multiplex PCR; TCRdb's copy has only in-frame clones and lacks some. The table shows around 64,000 clones, with 75% to 90% occurring only once. Sample: CD4+ or CD8+ T cells sorted from blood, taken in a trial of the OX40 agonist ivuxolimab. All receptors derive from an adult with an advanced solid tumor such as melanoma, head and neck, liver or kidney cancer. Each CDR3 is given with its conserved first and last residue. D genes are given only for firm matches. Clone sizes are given selectively: once, few, many, or a class where the clone is expanded.

v_gene,abundance,j_gene,d_gene,CDR3aa,CDR3nt
TRBV7-2,many,TRBJ1-5,.,CASSWLVSNQPQHF,TGTGCCAGCAGCTGGCTAGTTAGCAATCAGCCCCAGCATTTT
TRBV5-1,.,TRBJ2-5,TRBD1,CASSQGTGAGETQYF,TGCGCCAGCAGCCAGGGGACAGGGGCCGGGGAGACCCAGTACTTC
TRBV18,.,TRBJ2-3,TRBD1,CASSPPGQGRGDTQYF,TGTGCCAGCTCACCACCCGGACAGGGGAGGGGAGATACGCAGTATTTT
TRBV5-1,.,TRBJ2-1,TRBD2,CASSQTSGSYEQFF,TGCGCCAGCAGCCAGACTAGCGGGAGTTATGAGCAGTTCTTC
TRBV6-6,.,TRBJ1-4,.,CASRKQELKVF,TGTGCCAGCAGAAAACAGGAGCTGAAGGTTTTT
TRBV2,.,TRBJ2-1,TRBD2,CASREWGLADNEQFF,TGTGCCAGCCGAGAATGGGGACTAGCGGACAATGAGCAGTTCTTC
TRBV7-3,.,TRBJ2-3,.,CASSTSIGADTQYF,TGTGCCAGCAGCACGTCAATAGGGGCAGATACGCAGTATTTT
TRBV19,.,TRBJ2-7,.,CASSSPVGEQYF,TGTGCCAGTAGTAGCCCGGTGGGTGAGCAGTACTTC
TRBV10-3,.,TRBJ2-5,TRBD1,CAISVGTEETQYF,TGTGCCATCAGTGTAGGGACAGAAGAGACCCAGTACTTC
TRBV28,.,TRBJ2-5,TRBD1,CASSGQGTKKETQYF,TGTGCCAGCAGCGGACAGGGAACTAAAAAAGAGACCCAGTACTTC
TRBV18,once,TRBJ2-3,.,CASSGDGGTDTQYF,TGTGCCAGCTCAGGGGACGGAGGCACAGATACGCAGTATTTT
TRBV20-1,.,TRBJ1-3,.,CSARTGNTIYF,TGCAGTGCTCGAACTGGAAACACCATATATTTT
TRBV2,.,TRBJ1-2,TRBD1,CASSEGQYNYGYTF,TGTGCCAGCAGTGAGGGACAGTATAACTATGGCTACACCTTC
TRBV15,.,TRBJ1-5,.,CATSRETSIGERRQPQHF,TGTGCCACCAGCAGAGAGACGTCAATAGGGGAAAGGCGTCAGCCCCAGCATTTT
TRBV6-5,.,TRBJ1-5,TRBD1,CASSYGDRNQPQHF,TGTGCCAGCAGTTATGGGGACAGAAATCAGCCCCAGCATTTT
TRBV9,few,TRBJ1-1,.,CASSVAGGGLTEAFF,TGTGCCAGCAGCGTAGCTGGAGGGGGGCTCACTGAAGCTTTCTTT
TRBV6-1,.,TRBJ2-1,.,CASREVGGEQFF,TGTGCCAGCAGAGAGGTGGGGGGTGAGCAGTTCTTC
TRBV4-1,.,TRBJ2-7,.,CASSQGRDRPYEQYF,TGCGCCAGCAGCCAAGGCCGGGACCGCCCCTACGAGCAGTACTTC
TRBV7-9,once,TRBJ2-3,TRBD2,CASSTSLAGTLDTQYF,TGTGCCAGCAGCACTAGTCTAGCGGGAACTTTAGATACGCAGTATTTT
TRBV4-1,once,TRBJ1-1,TRBD1,CASSLGTVNTEAFF,TGCGCCAGCAGCCTAGGGACAGTGAACACTGAAGCTTTCTTT
TRBV25-1,.,TRBJ2-1,TRBD2,CASSGGAGGVYNEQFF,TGTGCCAGCAGTGGAGGGGCGGGGGGAGTTTACAATGAGCAGTTCTTC
TRBV5-1,.,TRBJ1-2,.,CASSLANSAGNGYTF,TGCGCCAGCAGCTTGGCCAATTCAGCGGGGAATGGCTACACCTTC
TRBV14,.,TRBJ2-3,TRBD2,CASSPRGLVGVDTQYF,TGTGCCAGCAGCCCTCGGGGACTAGTTGGGGTAGATACGCAGTATTTT
TRBV5-1,.,TRBJ2-5,.,CASSLGGGFQETQYF,TGCGCCAGCAGCTTGGGCGGCGGTTTCCAAGAGACCCAGTACTTC
TRBV12-5,.,TRBJ2-1,TRBD2,CASGLAPLAGGSNEQFF,TGTGCTAGTGGTTTGGCCCCACTAGCGGGAGGGAGCAATGAGCAGTTCTTC
TRBV30,.,TRBJ1-5,.,CAWSPQRISLGNQPQHF,TGTGCCTGGAGCCCCCAGAGGATATCTCTGGGCAATCAGCCCCAGCATTTT
TRBV19,.,TRBJ1-3,.,CASRPQRTGNTIYF,TGTGCCAGTAGGCCCCAGAGGACTGGAAACACCATATATTTT
TRBV30,.,TRBJ1-1,TRBD1,CAWRARDRLATEAFF,TGTGCCTGGAGAGCTCGGGACAGATTGGCGACTGAAGCTTTCTTT
TRBV12-5,.,TRBJ1-1,TRBD1,CASGRDRVSTEAFF,TGTGCTAGTGGACGGGACAGGGTGAGCACTGAAGCTTTCTTT
TRBV4-3,.,TRBJ2-3,.,CASSEEGDPRTDTQYF,TGCGCCAGCAGCGAAGAGGGGGACCCACGCACAGATACGCAGTATTTT
TRBV5-4,.,TRBJ2-1,.,CASSLPRGDREQFF,TGTGCCAGCAGCCTCCCGCGAGGGGATCGTGAGCAGTTCTTC
TRBV18,.,TRBJ1-3,TRBD1,CASSPQDRGSGNTIYF,TGTGCCAGCTCACCCCAAGACAGGGGCTCTGGAAACACCATATATTTT
TRBV28,few,TRBJ2-2,TRBD1,CASSFGRGSSNTGELFF,TGTGCCAGCAGTTTTGGCAGGGGGTCCTCGAACACCGGGGAGCTGTTTTTT
TRBV6-1,.,TRBJ2-5,TRBD2,CASSDVAAGGRETQYF,TGTGCCAGCAGTGATGTCGCAGCGGGGGGCCGGGAGACCCAGTACTTC
TRBV6-1,once,TRBJ1-1,.,CASNGPGMNTEAFF,TGTGCCAGCAATGGGCCGGGGATGAACACTGAAGCTTTCTTT
TRBV5-4,.,TRBJ2-5,TRBD2,CASSLGGLAGDSETQYF,TGTGCCAGCAGCTTGGGGGGACTAGCGGGAGATTCAGAGACCCAGTACTTC
TRBV7-2,.,TRBJ2-5,.,CASASAVGETQYF,TGTGCCAGCGCCTCCGCGGTCGGAGAGACCCAGTACTTC
TRBV7-3,few,TRBJ1-1,TRBD1,CASSPRTGSTEAFF,TGTGCCAGCAGCCCGAGGACAGGGAGCACTGAAGCTTTCTTT
TRBV5-1,.,TRBJ2-3,.,CASSLASSTDTQYF,TGCGCCAGCAGCTTGGCCTCCAGCACAGATACGCAGTATTTT
TRBV6-1,.,TRBJ2-1,TRBD2,CASSDRLAGEAGQFF,TGTGCCAGCAGTGATCGACTAGCGGGAGAGGCGGGGCAGTTCTTC
TRBV7-9,.,TRBJ1-2,TRBD1,CASSLAYGQAINYGYTF,TGTGCCAGCAGCTTAGCGTATGGACAGGCCATTAACTATGGCTACACCTTC
TRBV7-2,.,TRBJ1-3,.,CASRHTGSGNTIYF,TGTGCCAGCAGGCATACAGGGTCGGGAAACACCATATATTTT
TRBV7-2,.,TRBJ2-5,.,CASSGTITETQYF,TGTGCCAGCAGCGGGACCATAACGGAGACCCAGTACTTC
TRBV18,.,TRBJ2-3,TRBD1,CASSPLRTGPTSTDTQYF,TGTGCCAGCTCACCCCTTCGGACAGGGCCGACTAGCACAGATACGCAGTATTTT
TRBV30,.,TRBJ2-5,TRBD1,CAWGQGGLETQYF,TGTGCCTGGGGACAGGGGGGTCTAGAGACCCAGTACTTC
TRBV2,.,TRBJ1-6,.,CASTGGEMNSPLHF,TGTGCCAGCACTGGGGGGGAGATGAATTCACCCCTCCACTTT
TRBV6-5,.,TRBJ2-4,TRBD1,CASRGTGGAAIQYF,TGTGCCAGCAGAGGAACAGGGGGCGCAGCCATTCAGTACTTC